This T cell receptor beta chain was identified in a study of T cells in Graves' hyperthyroidism and ophthalmopathy. Turning to the study itself: Sampling of peripheral blood happened at initial diagnosis, prior to any treatment.

Study-wide points: The model made its ophthalmopathy prediction, and onset followed a median around 6.9 months later.

Amplified TCR beta CDR3 regions derived from RNA transcripts. Researchers ran a first-round RT-PCR on the TCR CDR3 using the HTBI primer set. TCRdb redid the calling of the multiplex PCR reads with MiXCR, one entry per CDR3 protein. The sample yields a few hundred thousand distinct CDR3 sequences, about 14% seen once. The CDR3 has 14 amino acids. Germline loops: CDR1 MGHDK, CDR2 SYGVNS. Trimming pared 6 bases from V and 3 bases from J, leaving 14 bases between. Diagnostic decisions used clinical symptoms, serum thyroxine and TRAb, thyroid ultrasound and orbital computed tomography. This clonotype was picked up many times. Its specificity is unknown.

The rearrangement joins TRBV25-1 to TRBJ1-1; tentatively, D is TRBD1 (6 bases). This clonotype originated in a woman aged 40 to 50 with Graves' hyperthyroidism that later progressed to Graves' ophthalmopathy. The material sequenced was blood. This CDR3 is CASRRQDGYTEAFF. CDR3 DNA: TGTGCCAGCAGACGACAGGACGGTTACACTGAAGCTTTCTTT.